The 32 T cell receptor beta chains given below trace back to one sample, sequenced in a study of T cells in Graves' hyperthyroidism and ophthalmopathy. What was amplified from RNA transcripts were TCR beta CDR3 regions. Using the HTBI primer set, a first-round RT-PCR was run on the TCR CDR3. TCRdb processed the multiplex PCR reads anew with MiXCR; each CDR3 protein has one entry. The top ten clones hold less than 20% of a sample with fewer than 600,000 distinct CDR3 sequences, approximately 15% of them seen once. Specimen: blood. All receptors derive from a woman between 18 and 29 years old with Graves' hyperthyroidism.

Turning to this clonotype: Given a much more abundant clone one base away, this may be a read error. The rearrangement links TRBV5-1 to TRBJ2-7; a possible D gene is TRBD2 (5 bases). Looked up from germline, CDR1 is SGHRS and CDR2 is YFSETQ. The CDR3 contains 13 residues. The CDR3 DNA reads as TGCGCCAGCCGCCCGAGCGGCTCCTACGAGCAGTCCTTC. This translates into CASRPSGSYEQSF.

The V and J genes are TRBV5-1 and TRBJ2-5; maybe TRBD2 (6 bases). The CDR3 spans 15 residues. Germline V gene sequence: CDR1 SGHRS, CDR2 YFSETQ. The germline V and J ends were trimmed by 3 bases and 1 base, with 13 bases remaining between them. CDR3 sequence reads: CASSSLAETQETQYF. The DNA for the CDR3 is TGCGCCAGCAGCTCGTTAGCGGAAACCCAAGAGACCCAGTACTTC.

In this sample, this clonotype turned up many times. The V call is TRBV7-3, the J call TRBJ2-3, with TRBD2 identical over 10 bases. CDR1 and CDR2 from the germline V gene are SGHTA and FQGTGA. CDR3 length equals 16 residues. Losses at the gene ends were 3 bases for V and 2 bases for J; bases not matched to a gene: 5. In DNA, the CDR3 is TGTGCCAGCAGCTTCGGGACTAGCGATAACACAGATACGCAGTATTTT. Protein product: CASSFGTSDNTDTQYF.

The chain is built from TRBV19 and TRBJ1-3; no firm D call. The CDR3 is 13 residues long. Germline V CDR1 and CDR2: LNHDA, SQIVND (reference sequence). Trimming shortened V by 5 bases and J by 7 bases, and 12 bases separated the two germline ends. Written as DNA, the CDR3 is TGTGCCAGTAGTTTCTCGGACGCCAACACCATATATTTT. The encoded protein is CASSFSDANTIYF.

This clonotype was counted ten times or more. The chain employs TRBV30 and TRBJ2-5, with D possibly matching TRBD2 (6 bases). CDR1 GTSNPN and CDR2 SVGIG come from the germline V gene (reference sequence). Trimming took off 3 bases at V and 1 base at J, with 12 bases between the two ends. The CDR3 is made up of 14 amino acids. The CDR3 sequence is CAWSRGAFQETQYF. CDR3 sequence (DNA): TGTGCCTGGAGCCGCGGGGCGTTCCAAGAGACCCAGTACTTC. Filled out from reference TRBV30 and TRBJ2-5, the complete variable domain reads SQTIHQWPATLVQPVGSPLSLECTVEGTSNPNLYWYRQAAGRGLQLLFYSVGIGQISSEVPQNLSASRPQDRQFILSSKKLLLSDSGFYLCAWSRGAFQETQYFGPGTRLLVL.

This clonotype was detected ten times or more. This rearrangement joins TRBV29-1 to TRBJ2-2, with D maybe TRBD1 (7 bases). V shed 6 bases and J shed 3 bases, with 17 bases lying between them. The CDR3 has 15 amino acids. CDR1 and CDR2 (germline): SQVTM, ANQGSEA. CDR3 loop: CSVAPGGIDTGELFF. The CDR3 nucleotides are TGCAGCGTCGCTCCAGGGGGGATAGACACCGGGGAGCTGTTTTTT.

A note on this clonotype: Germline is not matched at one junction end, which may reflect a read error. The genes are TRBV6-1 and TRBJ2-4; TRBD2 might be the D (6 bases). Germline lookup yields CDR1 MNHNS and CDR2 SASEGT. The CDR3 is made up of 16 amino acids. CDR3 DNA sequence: TGTGCCAGCAGACCCACCAAGCTACTAGCCAAAAGCATTCAGTACTTC. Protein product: CASRPTKLLAKSIQYF.

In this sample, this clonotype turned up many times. Here the CDR3 DNA reads TGCAGCGGGAGGGGTGGGGAGACCCAGTACTTC. Its translation is CSGRGGETQYF. The chain is built from TRBV29-1 and TRBJ2-5; TRBD2 might be the D (6 bases). Germline-derived CDR1 and CDR2 are SQVTM and ANQGSEA. V was cut by 7 bases and J by 5 bases, with 11 bases left in between. The CDR3 is 11 amino acids.

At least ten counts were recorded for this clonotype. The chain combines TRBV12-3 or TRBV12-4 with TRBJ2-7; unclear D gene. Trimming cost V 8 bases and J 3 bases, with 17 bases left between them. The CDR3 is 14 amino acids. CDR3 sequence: CASGLADIIYEQYF. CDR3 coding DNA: TGTGCCAGCGGCCTGGCAGACATTATCTACGAGCAGTACTTC.

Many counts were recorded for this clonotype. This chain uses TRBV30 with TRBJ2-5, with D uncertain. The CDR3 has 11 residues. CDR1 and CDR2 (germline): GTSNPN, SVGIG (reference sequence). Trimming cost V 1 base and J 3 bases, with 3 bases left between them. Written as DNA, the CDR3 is TGTGCCTGGAGTGCAAAAGAGACCCAGTACTTC. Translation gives CAWSAKETQYF.

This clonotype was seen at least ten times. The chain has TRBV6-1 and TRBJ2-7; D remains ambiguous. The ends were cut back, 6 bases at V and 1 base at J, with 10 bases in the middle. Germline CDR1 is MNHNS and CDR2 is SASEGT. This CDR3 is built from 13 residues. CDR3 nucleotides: TGTGCCAGCAGAACTTTTTATTCCTACGAGCAGTACTTC. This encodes CASRTFYSYEQYF.

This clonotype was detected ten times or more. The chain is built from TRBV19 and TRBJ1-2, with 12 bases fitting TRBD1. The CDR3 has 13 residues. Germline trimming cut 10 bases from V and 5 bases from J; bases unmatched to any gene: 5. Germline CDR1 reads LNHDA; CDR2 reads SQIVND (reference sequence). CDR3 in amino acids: CATRDRGQYGYTF. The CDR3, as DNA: TGTGCCACAAGGGACAGGGGGCAATATGGCTACACCTTC.

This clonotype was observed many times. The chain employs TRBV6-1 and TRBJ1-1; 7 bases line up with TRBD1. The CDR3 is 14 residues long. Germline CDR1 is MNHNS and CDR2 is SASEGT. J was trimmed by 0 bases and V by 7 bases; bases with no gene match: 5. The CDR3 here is CASNRGSMNTEAFF. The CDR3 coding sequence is TGTGCCAGCAACAGGGGATCGATGAACACTGAAGCTTTCTTT.

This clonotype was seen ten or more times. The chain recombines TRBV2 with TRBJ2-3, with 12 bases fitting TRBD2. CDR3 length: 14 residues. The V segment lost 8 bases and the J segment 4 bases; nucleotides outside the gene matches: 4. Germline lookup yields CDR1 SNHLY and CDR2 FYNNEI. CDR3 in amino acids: CASRTSGNADTQYF. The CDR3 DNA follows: TGTGCCAGCCGGACTAGCGGGAATGCAGATACGCAGTATTTT.

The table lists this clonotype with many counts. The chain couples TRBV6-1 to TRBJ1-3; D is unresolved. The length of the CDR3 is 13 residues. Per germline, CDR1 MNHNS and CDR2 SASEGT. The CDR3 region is CALRSYSGNTIYF. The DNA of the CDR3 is TGTGCACTCAGGTCGTACTCTGGAAACACCATATATTTT.

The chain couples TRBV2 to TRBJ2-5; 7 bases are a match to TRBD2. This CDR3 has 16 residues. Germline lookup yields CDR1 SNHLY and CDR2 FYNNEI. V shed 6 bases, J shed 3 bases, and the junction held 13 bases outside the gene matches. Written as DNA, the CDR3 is TGTGCCAGCAGCGCTTCGGCGGGAGAGCGGGAAGAGACCCAGTACTTC. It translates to CASSASAGEREETQYF.

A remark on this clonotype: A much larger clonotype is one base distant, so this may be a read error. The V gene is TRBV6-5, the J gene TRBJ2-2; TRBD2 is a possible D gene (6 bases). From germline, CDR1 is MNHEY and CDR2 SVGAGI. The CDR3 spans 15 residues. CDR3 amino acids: CDSSPHGGITGELFF. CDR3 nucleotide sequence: TGTGACAGCAGTCCCCACGGAGGGATCACCGGGGAGCTGTTTTTT.

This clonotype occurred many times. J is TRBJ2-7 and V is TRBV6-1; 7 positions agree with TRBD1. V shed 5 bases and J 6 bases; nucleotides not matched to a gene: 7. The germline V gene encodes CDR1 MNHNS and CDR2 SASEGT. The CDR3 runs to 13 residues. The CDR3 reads CASSLRGSGEQYV. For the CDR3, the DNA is TGTGCCAGCAGTCTCAGGGGGTCTGGCGAGCAGTACGTC.

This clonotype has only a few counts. The CDR3 protein is CASSLGEGGPSYNEQFF. The CDR3 region has the DNA TGTGCCAGCAGCTTAGGCGAGGGGGGCCCCTCCTACAATGAGCAGTTCTTC. The J gene is TRBJ2-1, the V gene TRBV7-9; TRBD1 or TRBD2 may be the D gene (6 bases each). The germline V gene has CDR1 SEHNR and CDR2 FQNEAQ (reference sequence). The V and J ends lost 1 base and 0 bases respectively, with 13 bases between them. CDR3 length equals 17 residues. Based on the CDR3 plus reference TRBV7-9 and TRBJ2-1, the full variable domain is DTGVSQNPRHKITKRGQNVTFRCDPISEHNRLYWYRQTLGQGPEFLTYFQNEAQLEKSRLLSDRFSAERPKGSFSTLEIQRTEQGDSAMYLCASSLGEGGPSYNEQFFGPGTRLTVL.

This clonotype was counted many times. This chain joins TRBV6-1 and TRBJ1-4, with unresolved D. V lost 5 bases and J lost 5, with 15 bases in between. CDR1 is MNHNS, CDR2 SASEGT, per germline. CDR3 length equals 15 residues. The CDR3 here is CASSPLGPRNEKLFF. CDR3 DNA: TGTGCCAGCAGTCCCCTCGGACCCCGGAATGAAAAACTGTTTTTT.

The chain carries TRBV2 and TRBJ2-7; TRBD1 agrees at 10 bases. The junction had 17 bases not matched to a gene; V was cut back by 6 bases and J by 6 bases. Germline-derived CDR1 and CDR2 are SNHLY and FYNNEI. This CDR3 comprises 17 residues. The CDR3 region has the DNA TGTGCCAGCAGCGACCAAACGATGGGACAGGGGCCCTCCGAGCAGTACTTC. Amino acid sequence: CASSDQTMGQGPSEQYF.

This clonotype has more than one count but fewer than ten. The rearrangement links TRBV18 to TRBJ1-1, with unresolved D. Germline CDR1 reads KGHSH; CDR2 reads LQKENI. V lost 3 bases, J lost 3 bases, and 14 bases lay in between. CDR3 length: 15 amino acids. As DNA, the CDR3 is TGTGCCAGCTCACCCCTTCAGACCCGGGACACTGAAGCTTTCTTT. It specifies CASSPLQTRDTEAFF.

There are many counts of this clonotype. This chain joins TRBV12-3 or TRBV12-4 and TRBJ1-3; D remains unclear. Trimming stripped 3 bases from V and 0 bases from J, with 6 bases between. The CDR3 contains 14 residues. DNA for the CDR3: TGTGCCAGCAGTTTGCCGGGCTCTGGAAACACCATATATTTT. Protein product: CASSLPGSGNTIYF.

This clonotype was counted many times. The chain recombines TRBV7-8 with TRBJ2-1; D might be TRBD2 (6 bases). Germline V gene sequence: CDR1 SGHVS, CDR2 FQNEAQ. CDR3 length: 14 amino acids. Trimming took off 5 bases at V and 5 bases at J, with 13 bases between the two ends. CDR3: CASSKRTNHNEQFF. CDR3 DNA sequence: TGTGCCAGCAGCAAACGGACTAACCACAATGAGCAGTTCTTC.

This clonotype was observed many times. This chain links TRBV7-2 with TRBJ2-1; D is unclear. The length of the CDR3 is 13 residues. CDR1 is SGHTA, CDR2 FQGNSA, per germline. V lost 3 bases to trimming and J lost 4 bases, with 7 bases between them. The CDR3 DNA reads TGTGCCAGCAGCTTCAGGCGGTACAATGAGCAGTTCTTC. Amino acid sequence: CASSFRRYNEQFF.

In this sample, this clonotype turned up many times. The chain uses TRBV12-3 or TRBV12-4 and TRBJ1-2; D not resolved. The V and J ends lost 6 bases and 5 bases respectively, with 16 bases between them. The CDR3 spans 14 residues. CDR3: CASSQRRNLYGYTF. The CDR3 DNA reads TGTGCCAGCAGCCAAAGGCGGAACCTTTATGGCTACACCTTC.

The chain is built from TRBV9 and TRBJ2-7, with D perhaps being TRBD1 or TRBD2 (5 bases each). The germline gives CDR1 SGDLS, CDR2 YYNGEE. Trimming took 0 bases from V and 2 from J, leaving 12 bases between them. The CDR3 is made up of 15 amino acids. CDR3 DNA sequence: TGTGCCAGCAGCGTAGAACCAGCGGACACCTACGAGCAGTACTTC. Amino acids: CASSVEPADTYEQYF.

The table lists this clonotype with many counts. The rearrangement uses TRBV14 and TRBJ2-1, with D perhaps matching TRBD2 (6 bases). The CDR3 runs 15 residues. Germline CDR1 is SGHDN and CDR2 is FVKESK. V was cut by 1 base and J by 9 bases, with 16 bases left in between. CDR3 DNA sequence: TGTGCCAGCAGCCAAGTTTGGGTAGCGGACCGTGAGCAGTTCTTC. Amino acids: CASSQVWVADREQFF.

The CDR3 is CAWMGSSTDTQYF. The CDR3 DNA reads as TGTGCCTGGATGGGGTCCAGCACAGATACGCAGTATTTT. This chain joins TRBV30 and TRBJ2-3; D not certain. CDR3 size: 13 residues. The ends were cut back, 4 bases at V and 0 bases at J, with 8 bases in the middle. The germline V gene encodes CDR1 GTSNPN and CDR2 SVGIG (reference sequence).

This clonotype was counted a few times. The CDR3 reads CSVESVPYSKAPNYGYTF. CDR3 DNA sequence: TGCAGCGTTGAAAGCGTGCCTTATTCGAAGGCACCGAACTATGGCTACACCTTC. The J gene is TRBJ1-2, the V gene TRBV29-1; D is ambiguous. There are 18 residues in the CDR3. Deletions cut 2 bases from V and 2 bases from J, with 24 bases between. The germline V gene has CDR1 SQVTM and CDR2 ANQGSEA.

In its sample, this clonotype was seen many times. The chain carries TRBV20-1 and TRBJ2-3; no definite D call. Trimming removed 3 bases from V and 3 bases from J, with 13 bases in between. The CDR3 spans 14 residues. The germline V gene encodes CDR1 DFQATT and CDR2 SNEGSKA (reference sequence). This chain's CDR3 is CSASDHRRTDTQYF. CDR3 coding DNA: TGCAGTGCTAGCGACCATCGAAGAACAGATACGCAGTATTTT.

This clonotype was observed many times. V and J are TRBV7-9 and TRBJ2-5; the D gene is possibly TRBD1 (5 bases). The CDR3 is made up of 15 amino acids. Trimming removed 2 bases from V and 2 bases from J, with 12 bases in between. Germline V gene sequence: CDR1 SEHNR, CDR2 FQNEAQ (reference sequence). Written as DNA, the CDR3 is TGTGCCAGCAGCTTATGGGGCGGTCCACAAGAGACCCAGTACTTC. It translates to CASSLWGGPQETQYF.